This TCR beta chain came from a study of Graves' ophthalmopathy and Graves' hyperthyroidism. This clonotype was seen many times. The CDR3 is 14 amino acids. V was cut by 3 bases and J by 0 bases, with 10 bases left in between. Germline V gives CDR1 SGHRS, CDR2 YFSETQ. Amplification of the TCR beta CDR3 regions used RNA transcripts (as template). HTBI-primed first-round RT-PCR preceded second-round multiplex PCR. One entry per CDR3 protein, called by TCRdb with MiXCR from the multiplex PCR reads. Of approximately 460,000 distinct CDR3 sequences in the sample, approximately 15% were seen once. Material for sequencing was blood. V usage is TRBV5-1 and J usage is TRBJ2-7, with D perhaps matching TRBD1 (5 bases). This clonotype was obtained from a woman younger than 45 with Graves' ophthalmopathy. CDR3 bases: TGCGCCAGCAGCTCCTACAGGAGCTCCTACGAGCAGTACTTC. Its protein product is CASSSYRSSYEQYF.